This entry features one T cell receptor (beta chain) sequence. This clonotype has more than one count but fewer than ten. Its specific antigen is unknown. No much larger clone is present one base from it, and per-base qualities are unavailable. For CDR1 and CDR2, the germline V gene (reference sequence) lists GTSNPN and SVGIG. V drops 0 bases and J drops 5 bases, leaving 15 bases in between. CDR3 length: 15 amino acids, cysteine to phenylalanine. Only the CDR3 DNA stays, 45 bases, in frame from base 1. Ficoll-Paque density gradient centrifugation was used to isolate PBMCs. The data stem from a study of T-cell memory formation after mild COVID-19 (dated by TCRdb to 2020 to 2022). Describing the broader study: Most TCR sequence clusters were specific to one of the two donors. In a couple of donors, T-cell clones that expanded and contracted after mild COVID-19 were tracked by sequencing TCRalpha and TCRbeta repertoires over time. Two young, previously healthy adult volunteers made up the cohort, one male and one female.

Sequencing relied on an Illumina NovaSeq 6000. TCRalpha and TCRbeta cDNA libraries were constructed by 5'RACE with constant-segment primers, with sample barcodes and unique molecular identifiers being introduced. RNA was extracted from every sample with Trizol reagent. The libraries were amplified in two PCR steps, and the second step added a second sample barcode and Illumina TruSeq adapters. Libraries were sequenced on an Illumina NovaSeq with 2 x 150 bp paired-end reads. The study's own analysis went as follows. The reads were demultiplexed and collapsed into UMI-guided consensus sequences using migec v1.2.7. Using mixcr v2.1.11, UMI consensuses were aligned to TRA and TRB V and J templates and then assembled into clonotypes. Clonotypes were classified as expanded or contracted when called significant by both edgeR and NoisET, with noise models trained on biological replicates. For edgeR calls, the cutoffs were a false discovery rate-adjusted p below 0.01 and a log2 fold-change threshold of 1. As an exploratory analysis of dynamics, max-normalized trajectories of the 1000 most abundant clonotypes were examined by PCA with hierarchical clustering. Separately sequenced CD4+ and CD8+ repertoires were used to assign a CD4 or CD8 phenotype to each responding clone. The public reads were run again by TCRdb, first through fastp at Q25 and then through MiXCR, and only productive beta chains were kept. Rows matching on CDR3 protein sequence are summarized as one entry with the most common DNA and genes. In this record, the V and J calls reflect TCRdb's handling and not the investigators' own analysis. The sample includes roughly 320,000 distinct CDR3 sequences, with around 28% observed a single time. The ten largest clones add up to about 14% of the sample.

Study-level results and caveats: The second-wave clones that peaked on day 37 were not confirmed to be SARS-CoV-2 specific. Contracting CD4+ clones were located mainly in the CM and EM memory subsets, whereas CD8+ clones were found to be enriched in EMRA. The study included only a couple of mild cases, and larger cohorts that include severe cases with pre-infection samples were judged to be necessary. The detection of some responding clones in pre-infection memory suggests that pre-existing cross-reactive memory T cells joined the SARS-CoV-2 response. Balanced CD4/CD8 phenotypes were observed for clones contracting from day 15 to 85, whereas a bias towards CD4+ was observed for a second wave of clones expanding from day 15 to 37.

The sequence links TRBV30 to TRBJ2-3; the D segment cannot be called with confidence. The receptor was derived from an adult woman who had mild COVID-19 (a few samples of this study predate the infection). The sample titles of this study are shuffled in the database, so cell type and time point are left out; the donor was told from shared clones. Source material: PBMCs or a T cell subset sorted from them (not recorded which). For the CDR3, the sequence is CAWSVHSNSRDTQYF. In nucleotide form, the sequence is TGTGCCTGGAGTGTACACTCCAACTCTCGAGATACGCAGTATTTT. The full variable domain, completed from the reference TRBV30 and TRBJ2-3 proteins outside the CDR3, reads SQTIHQWPATLVQPVGSPLSLECTVEGTSNPNLYWYRQAAGRGLQLLFYSVGIGQISSEVPQNLSASRPQDRQFILSSKKLLLSDSGFYLCAWSVHSNSRDTQYFGPGTRLTVL.